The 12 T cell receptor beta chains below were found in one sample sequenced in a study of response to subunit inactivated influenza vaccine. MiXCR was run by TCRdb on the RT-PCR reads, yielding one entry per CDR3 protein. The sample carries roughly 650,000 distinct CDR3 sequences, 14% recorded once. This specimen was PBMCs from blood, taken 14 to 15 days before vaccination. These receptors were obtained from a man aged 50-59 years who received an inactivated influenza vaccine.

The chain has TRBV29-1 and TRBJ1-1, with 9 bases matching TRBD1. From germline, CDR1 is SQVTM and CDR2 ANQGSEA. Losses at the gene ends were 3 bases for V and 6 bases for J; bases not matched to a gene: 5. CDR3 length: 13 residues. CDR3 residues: CSVEGQGKAEAFF. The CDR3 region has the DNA TGCAGCGTTGAGGGACAGGGTAAAGCTGAAGCTTTCTTT.

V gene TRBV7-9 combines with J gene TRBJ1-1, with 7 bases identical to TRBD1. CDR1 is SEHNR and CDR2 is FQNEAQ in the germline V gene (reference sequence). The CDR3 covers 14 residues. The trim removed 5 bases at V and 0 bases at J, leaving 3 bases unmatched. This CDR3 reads CASSAGQMNTEAFF. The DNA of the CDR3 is TGTGCCAGCAGCGCGGGACAGATGAACACTGAAGCTTTCTTT.

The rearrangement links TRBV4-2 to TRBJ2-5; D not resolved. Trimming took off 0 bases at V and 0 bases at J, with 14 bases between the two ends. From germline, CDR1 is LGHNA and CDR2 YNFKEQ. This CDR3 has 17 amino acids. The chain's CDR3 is CASSQDPIMGYQETQYF. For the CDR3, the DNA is TGTGCCAGCAGCCAAGACCCCATTATGGGTTACCAAGAGACCCAGTACTTC.

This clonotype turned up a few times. CDR3 amino acids: CASSLSLGKNYNEQFF. The CDR3 DNA is TGCGCCAGCAGCTTGTCATTGGGAAAAAACTACAATGAGCAGTTCTTC. The J gene is TRBJ2-1, the V gene TRBV5-1; D is undetermined. V was shortened by 1 base and J by 3 bases, with 14 bases between the two germline ends. Germline V gives CDR1 SGHRS, CDR2 YFSETQ. The CDR3 length is 16 residues. Looking up the rest from reference TRBV5-1 and TRBJ2-1 gives the full variable domain: KAGVTQTPRYLIKTRGQQVTLSCSPISGHRSVSWYQQTPGQGLQFLFEYFSETQRNKGNFPGRFSGRQFSNSRSEMNVSTLELGDSALYLCASSLSLGKNYNEQFFGPGTRLTVL.

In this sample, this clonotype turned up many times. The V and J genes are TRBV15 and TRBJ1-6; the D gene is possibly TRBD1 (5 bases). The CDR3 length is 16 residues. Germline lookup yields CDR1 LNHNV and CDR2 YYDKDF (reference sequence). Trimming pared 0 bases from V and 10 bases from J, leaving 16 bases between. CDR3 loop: CATSRDRGRAGSPLHF. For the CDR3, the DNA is TGTGCCACCAGCAGAGATAGGGGTAGAGCTGGGTCACCCCTCCACTTT.

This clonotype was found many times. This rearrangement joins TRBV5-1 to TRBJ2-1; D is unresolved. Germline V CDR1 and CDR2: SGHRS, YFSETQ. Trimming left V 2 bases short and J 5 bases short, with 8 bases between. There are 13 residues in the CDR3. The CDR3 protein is CASSFSSNNEQFF. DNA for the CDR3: TGCGCCAGCAGCTTTAGTTCCAACAATGAGCAGTTCTTC.

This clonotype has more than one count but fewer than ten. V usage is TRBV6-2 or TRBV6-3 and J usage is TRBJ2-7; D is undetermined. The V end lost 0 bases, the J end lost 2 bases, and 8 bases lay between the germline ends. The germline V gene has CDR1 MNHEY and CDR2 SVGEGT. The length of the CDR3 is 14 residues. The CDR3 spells CASSYSAVPYEQYF. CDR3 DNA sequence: TGTGCCAGCAGTTACTCGGCGGTCCCCTACGAGCAGTACTTC.

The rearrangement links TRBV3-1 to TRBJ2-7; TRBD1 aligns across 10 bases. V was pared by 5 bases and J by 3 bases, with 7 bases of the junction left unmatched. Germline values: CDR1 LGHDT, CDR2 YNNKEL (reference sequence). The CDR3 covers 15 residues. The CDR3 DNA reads TGTGCCAGCAGCGAGTCTGGACAGGGGGTCTACGAGCAGTACTTC. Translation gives CASSESGQGVYEQYF.

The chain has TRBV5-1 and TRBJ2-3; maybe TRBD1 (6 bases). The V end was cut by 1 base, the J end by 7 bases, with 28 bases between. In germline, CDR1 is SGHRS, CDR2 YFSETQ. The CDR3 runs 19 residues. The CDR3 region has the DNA TGCGCCAGCAGCTTGCCCCGAGCAGGGAGAGGGGGTACTGCTTATACGCAGTATTTT. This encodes CASSLPRAGRGGTAYTQYF.

The CDR3 sequence is CASSLAARGSYNEQFF. As DNA, the CDR3 is TGTGCCAGCAGCTTAGCAGCCCGGGGATCCTACAATGAGCAGTTCTTC. The chain is built from TRBV7-2 and TRBJ2-1; D perhaps matches TRBD2 (5 bases). CDR1 SGHTA and CDR2 FQGNSA come from the germline V gene. V was shortened by 0 bases and J by 1 base, with 10 bases between the two germline ends. The CDR3 is 16 amino acids. The full variable domain, rest sourced from reference TRBV7-2 and TRBJ2-1, is GAGVSQSPSNKVTEKGKDVELRCDPISGHTALYWYRQSLGQGLEFLIYFQGNSAPDKSGLPSDRFSAERTGGSVSTLTIQRTQQEDSAVYLCASSLAARGSYNEQFFGPGTRLTVL.

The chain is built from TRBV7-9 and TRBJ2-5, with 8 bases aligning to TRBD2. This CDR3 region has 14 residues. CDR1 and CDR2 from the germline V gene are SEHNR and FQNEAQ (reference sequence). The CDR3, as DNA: TGTGCTTCCTGCCGGGCGGGGGGAAGGGAGACCCAGTACTTC. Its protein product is CASCRAGGRETQYF.

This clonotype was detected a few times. CDR3 DNA sequence: TGCAGTACCCCTAGCGGGAGGGCCCGAGGTCCCCAGTACTTC. Amino acids: CSTPSGRARGPQYF. This chain links TRBV20-1 with TRBJ2-5; 12 nucleotides agree with TRBD2. The V and J ends lost 8 bases and 9 bases, in that order; junction bases with no gene match: 13. The CDR3 length is 14 residues. Germline-derived CDR1 and CDR2 are DFQATT and SNEGSKA (reference sequence).